The TCR beta chain described here comes from a study of blood T cell repertoires in COVID-19. Across the study: COVID-19 samples, acute and convalescent, were from the United States, Italy and Spain. Sources were T cells, B-cell-depleted T cells, or PBMCs; the material itself was cDNA or gDNA.

Original methodology: Amplification with reference gene primers provided the estimates of nucleated cell counts. Only in-frame clones appear in the TCRdb table, and some are missing; sequencing was by immunoSEQ multiplex PCR. V, J and clone size are taken as reported in that table, and D and trimming were inferred from the DNA itself. In the table there are some 240,000 clones, around 80% of which are singletons. CDR1 and CDR2 (germline): PRHDT, FYEKMQ (reference sequence). The length of the CDR3 is 15 residues. V shed 2 bases and J shed 5 bases, with 16 bases lying between them. The chain has TRBV13 and TRBJ2-7, with D perhaps TRBD1 (7 bases). The TCR comes from a woman aged 40 to 50 who had recovered from COVID-19. Sequences were obtained from peripheral blood. The CDR3, as DNA: TGTGCCAGCAGCTTATTTGGAGGGGGCGGCAACGAGCAGTACTTC. Protein product: CASSLFGGGGNEQYF.